Below are 11 T cell receptor beta chains sequenced from a single sample in a study of spatial heterogeneity in lung cancer. TCRdb called the 5' RACE reads again in MiXCR, with one record for every CDR3 protein. The data show about 2,900 distinct CDR3 sequences, 16% seen once. As to time point: sample taken at primary tumor resection. No cell sorting; template was whole RNA from tumor, lung tissue or PBMC. The sequenced sample was PBMCs, obtained at surgery. These receptors originate from a female donor with early-stage non-small cell lung cancer.

This clonotype showed up many times. The genes are TRBV25-1 and TRBJ1-2; D remains unclear. The V end was cut by 6 bases, the J end by 8 bases, with 13 bases between. This CDR3 has 12 residues. CDR1 is MGHDK and CDR2 is SYGVNS in the germline V gene. CDR3 bases: TGTGCCAGCAGCCGGACCCATGAGGGCTACACCTTC. Its translation: CASSRTHEGYTF.

In this sample, this clonotype is medium-sized (0.01 to 0.1%). The chain uses TRBV19 and TRBJ2-7; D may be TRBD1 or TRBD2 (5 bases each). V was clipped by 9 bases and J by 2 bases, with 17 bases between them. The germline V gene encodes CDR1 LNHDA and CDR2 SQIVND (reference sequence). CDR3 length equals 14 residues. Here the CDR3 reads CASASGTIPYEQYF. CDR3 bases: TGTGCCAGCGCCTCCGGGACCATCCCCTACGAGCAGTACTTC.

This clonotype was recorded at least ten times. The V gene is TRBV7-2, the J gene TRBJ2-3, with 10 nucleotides matching TRBD1. The J segment lost 2 bases and the V segment lost 2 bases, leaving 4 bases of the junction unmatched. This CDR3 is 16 amino acids long. Per germline, CDR1 SGHTA and CDR2 FQGNSA. For the CDR3, the DNA is TGTGCCAGCAGCTTAAGGGGACAGGGGCACACAGATACGCAGTATTTT. It is translated as CASSLRGQGHTDTQYF.

This clonotype is labeled medium-sized. V and J are TRBV2 and TRBJ1-2; D is perhaps TRBD1 (5 bases). The CDR3 consists of 15 residues. The germline CDR1 and CDR2 sequences are SNHLY and FYNNEI. The ends were cut back, 3 bases at V and 1 base at J, with 12 bases in the middle. The CDR3 region is CASSDRDALNYGYTF. CDR3 coding DNA: TGTGCCAGCAGTGATCGGGACGCCCTTAACTATGGCTACACCTTC. The complete variable domain, with remaining parts taken from reference TRBV2 and TRBJ1-2, reads EPEVTQTPSHQVTQMGQEVILRCVPISNHLYFYWYRQILGQKVEFLVSFYNNEISEKSEIFDDQFSVERPDGSNFTLKIRSTKLEDSAMYFCASSDRDALNYGYTFGSGTRLTVV.

The sample holds many counts of this clonotype. J is TRBJ2-7 and V is TRBV27; D might be TRBD2 (6 bases). Germline V CDR1 and CDR2: MNHEY, SMNVEV (reference sequence). This CDR3 spans 13 amino acids. Trimming took 3 bases from V and 6 from J, leaving 12 bases between them. CDR3 amino acids: CASSFGQGGEQYV. In DNA, the CDR3 is TGTGCCAGCAGTTTTGGCCAGGGAGGCGAGCAGTACGTC.

This clonotype was detected many times. The chain links TRBV28 to TRBJ2-7, with D perhaps assigned TRBD1 or TRBD2 (6 bases each). With 5 bases removed from V and 3 bases from J, the gap between germline ends came to 20 bases. CDR3 length: 16 residues. CDR1 is MDHEN, CDR2 SYDVKM, per germline. DNA of the CDR3: TGTGCCAGCAGTGTGAATGAGGGGGGCTCATTCTACGAGCAGTACTTC. Encoded protein: CASSVNEGGSFYEQYF.

This chain links TRBV18 with TRBJ2-2; 7 bases map to TRBD2. The CDR3 spans 17 residues. Germline trimming cut 6 bases from V and 0 bases from J; bases unmatched to any gene: 10. The germline CDR1 and CDR2 sequences are KGHSH and LQKENI. CDR3 in DNA: TGTGCCAGCTCCAGCGGGAACCCAGCGTCGAACACCGGGGAGCTGTTTTTT. This sequence encodes CASSSGNPASNTGELFF.

By share, this clonotype counts as medium-sized. The gene calls are TRBV29-1 and TRBJ2-5; no firm D call. CDR1 and CDR2 from the germline V gene are SQVTM and ANQGSEA. The V gene lost 6 bases and the J gene lost 5 bases, with 13 bases spanning the gap. This CDR3 is 12 amino acids long. The CDR3 sequence is CSVAGLQETQYF. The DNA for the CDR3 is TGCAGCGTCGCCGGCCTCCAGGAGACCCAGTACTTC.

This clonotype showed up many times. The chain recombines TRBV6-5 with TRBJ2-7, with 12 bases lining up with TRBD2. J was trimmed by 3 bases and V by 7 bases; bases with no gene match: 16. The V gene's germline CDR1 is MNHEY and CDR2 SVGAGI. CDR3 length: 18 residues. The CDR3 region is CASTKLAGGYPKNYEQYF. DNA for the CDR3: TGTGCCAGCACTAAACTAGCGGGAGGTTATCCCAAAAACTACGAGCAGTACTTC.

This clonotype appeared many times. This chain uses TRBV24-1 with TRBJ2-7; no reliable D call. Trimming removed 0 bases from V and 4 bases from J, with 3 bases in between. The CDR3 is 12 amino acids. CDR1 is KGHDR and CDR2 is SFDVKD in the germline V gene. CDR3: CATSDLTYEQYF. The DNA of the CDR3 is TGTGCCACCAGTGATTTGACTTACGAGCAGTACTTC.

This chain uses TRBV7-2 with TRBJ1-5, with D possibly TRBD1 on 5 matching bases. The germline gives CDR1 SGHTA, CDR2 FQGNSA. V lost 5 bases and J 9 bases, leaving 20 bases between the germline ends. This CDR3 region has 15 residues. DNA of the CDR3: TGTGCCAGCAGCCTCCAGGGCGCGCCAGAGTCGCCCCAGCATTTT. It is translated as CASSLQGAPESPQHF.